This T cell receptor beta chain originates from a study of early T cells in non-severe SARS-CoV-2 infection (dated by TCRdb to the early 2020s). Context from the whole study: TCR sequencing used bulk RNA from unsorted whole blood, so alpha and beta chains could not be paired.

The germline V gene encodes CDR1 SGHDT and CDR2 YYEEEE. The CDR3 goes from the cysteine to the phenylalanine over 13 residues. Here the CDR3 DNA is all that survives: 39 bases in frame from base 1. Points the paper makes about the study in general: Matching against VDJdb was skewed toward anti-spike CD8 responses, likely underestimated virus-specific expansions, and missed private and CD4 specificities.

This clonotype occurred many times. It lacks a known antigen. The junction departs from germline at one end; a sequencing error may be responsible. Library construction relied on 5' RACE. Reads for this sample came from a NextSeq 500. To correct for sequencing error and PCR bias, the TCR library protocol tagged individual cDNA molecules with unique molecular identifiers. Both TCR alpha and beta chains were sequenced, and tight co-correlation was observed between alpha and beta sequence abundances in each sample. Under the source paper's analysis protocol: Decombinator V4 was used to annotate the V gene, J gene and CDR3 of the TCR sequences. Expanded TCRs were defined as changing significantly between any two time points under a Poisson model with p below 0.0001. TCR abundances were normalised to the total number of TCRs sequenced per sample and expressed as counts per million. MAIT TCRs were defined by TRAV1-2 paired with TRAJ12, TRAJ20 or TRAJ33, and iNKT TCRs by TRAV10 paired with TRAJ18. VDJdb, accessed on 1 November 2021, was searched for TCRs annotated for CMV, EBV and SARS-CoV-2, and TCRs annotated for more than one antigen were excluded. The public reads were reanalyzed by TCRdb: fastp trimming at Q25, MiXCR alignment, in-frame beta chains only. Under each unique CDR3 protein, matching rows form one entry showing the most common genes and DNA. The V and J calls shown here were made by TCRdb, not taken from the authors' results. The sample table records about 98,000 distinct CDR3 sequences; 10% to 15% of these occur just once. The ten biggest clones cover approximately 6% of the sample.

Set within a cohort of healthcare workers in London, UK, this nested case-control study involved weekly PCR testing of nasopharyngeal swabs along with blood sampling. Healthcare workers were enrolled in the week of the UK lockdown, from 23 to 31 March 2020, and were followed every week for up to roughly 16 weeks. Specimen: whole blood. The V gene is TRBV5-6 and the J gene is TRBJ2-7, with no reliable assignment of the D segment. The receptor's source is an adult who was a healthcare worker with PCR-confirmed SARS-CoV-2 infection or an uninfected control (not recorded which). In nucleotide form, the sequence is TGTGCCAGCAGCTCGGACGCCGGATACGCGCAGTACTTC. It specifies CASSSDAGYAQYF.